A selection of T cell receptor beta chains follows, all from one sample in a study of blood T cell repertoires in COVID-19. Repertoires were generated with immunoSEQ multiplex PCR, while TCRdb's copy carries only in-frame clones and drops some. The sample records some 150,000 clones, about 91% being singletons. The sequenced sample consisted of peripheral blood. These receptors originate from a woman aged 45-65 years with acute or convalescent COVID-19. Both conserved end residues are trimmed from each CDR3. The D gene is left open where the match is weak. Size is omitted from some rows. Given values are once, few, many or a class for expanded clones.

length | size | V | D | CDR3
12 | NA | TRBV27 | NA | ASSRQATNEKLF
13 | NA | TRBV24-1 | NA | ATSDPTLGSYGYT
15 | NA | TRBV6-2/TRBV6-3 | NA | ASSKGSGKTEWEKLF
14 | NA | TRBV2 | TRBD2 | VSSLAGPLNTGELF
9 | NA | TRBV30 | NA | AWSSGLEQY
14 | few | TRBV5-1 | TRBD2 | ASSFTTSGRSNEQF
12 | NA | TRBV7-2 | NA | ASSLDPRYNIQY
12 | NA | TRBV27 | NA | ASRAVKMNEKLF
12 | NA | TRBV9 | TRBD1 | ASSVGQGGNIQY
13 | NA | TRBV19 | NA | ASSPSEGVLGPQH
11 | NA | TRBV12-3/TRBV12-4 | NA | ASSFVEGSPLH
11 | NA | TRBV5-6 | NA | ASSLTANYGYT
9 | few | TRBV19 | TRBD1 | ATRQGRGYT
14 | NA | TRBV19 | NA | ASSIFPQGRDSEAF
14 | NA | TRBV27 | TRBD1 | ASSTALGQGFGEQY
14 | NA | TRBV6-6 | NA | ASSTPGRGSGNTIY
15 | NA | TRBV21-1 | NA | ASSKPGRGLAKNIQY
11 | NA | TRBV6-6 | NA | ASSRTENTEAF
14 | NA | TRBV5-4 | NA | ASSYGQIDTKNIQY
10 | NA | TRBV6-6 | NA | ASSYIESPLH
13 | NA | TRBV27 | TRBD1 | ASSLAPRTGGEQY
13 | NA | TRBV5-4 | NA | ASSLAVRGRDTQY
10 | few | TRBV30 | NA | AWTSRYYGYT
12 | NA | TRBV6-5 | TRBD1 | ASTFDRAGSPLH
14 | NA | TRBV27 | TRBD1 | ASSPTGQGGNQPQH
12 | NA | TRBV5-1 | TRBD1 | ASSLDRGVTEAF
12 | NA | TRBV7-2 | NA | ASSPWANNSPLH
12 | NA | TRBV6-5 | NA | ASTAVAGGYEQY
13 | NA | TRBV7-6 | TRBD2 | ASSLGLAGSYEQY
12 | NA | TRBV19 | TRBD1 | ASSTGQGSHGYT
11 | NA | TRBV5-6 | TRBD1 | ASSSGGVETQY
12 | few | TRBV10-2 | TRBD1 | ASSLGQGGEKLF
12 | NA | TRBV27 | TRBD2 | ASSPGEGGETQY
11 | NA | TRBV29-1 | TRBD1 | SAIVQGASGYT
9 | NA | TRBV6-2/TRBV6-3 | NA | ASSRNYGYT
13 | NA | TRBV7-6 | NA | ASSLGAKANYGYT
9 | NA | TRBV5-4 | TRBD2 | ASRGEETQY
9 | NA | TRBV29-1 | NA | SGASTGELF
14 | NA | TRBV7-2 | NA | ASSQMDSSTGNTIY
11 | NA | TRBV9 | NA | ASSVVGENEQF
11 | NA | TRBV12-3/TRBV12-4 | NA | ASSLDSDSPLH
14 | once | TRBV11-3 | TRBD1 | ASSTRDRGPYYGYT
11 | once | TRBV27 | NA | ASSFDRNTEAF
13 | NA | TRBV6-5 | NA | ASSYSKAGGYGYT
14 | NA | TRBV27 | NA | ASSFPRVPSSYEQY
12 | NA | TRBV30 | NA | AWSVLRGNTEAF
12 | once | TRBV6-6 | NA | ASSYTPPEYGYT